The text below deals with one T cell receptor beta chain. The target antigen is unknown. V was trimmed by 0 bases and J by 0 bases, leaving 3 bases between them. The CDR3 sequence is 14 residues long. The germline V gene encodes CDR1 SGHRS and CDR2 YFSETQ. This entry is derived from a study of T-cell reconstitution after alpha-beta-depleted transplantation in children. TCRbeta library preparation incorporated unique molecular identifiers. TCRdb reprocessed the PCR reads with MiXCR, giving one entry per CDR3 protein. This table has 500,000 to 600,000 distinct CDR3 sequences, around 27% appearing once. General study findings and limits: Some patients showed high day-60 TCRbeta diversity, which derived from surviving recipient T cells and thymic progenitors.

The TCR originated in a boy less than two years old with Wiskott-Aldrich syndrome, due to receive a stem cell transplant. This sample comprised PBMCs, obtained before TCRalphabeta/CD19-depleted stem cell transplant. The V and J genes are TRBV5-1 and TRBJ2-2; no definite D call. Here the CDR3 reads CASSLEPNTGELFF. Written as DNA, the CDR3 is TGCGCCAGCAGCTTGGAGCCGAACACCGGGGAGCTGTTTTTT.